This T cell receptor (beta chain) was captured by sequencing in a study of T cell repertoires in cytomegalovirus infection. Findings of the study overall: Dominating the ex vivo response were TCR beta clonotypes that were CMV-specific and HLA-C-restricted.

TCRdb re-called the reads through MiXCR, storing one row per CDR3 protein. The table lists approximately 700,000 distinct CDR3 sequences, 35% of them singletons. V was pared by 7 bases and J by 6 bases, with 7 bases of the junction left unmatched. This CDR3 is built from 14 residues. Germline loops: CDR1 LNHDA, CDR2 SQIVND (reference sequence). This clonotype came up a few times. Its cognate antigen is unknown. The sequence was obtained from a human donor in good health (CMV status not recorded). Some clones in this sample may be carry-over from other donors' samples. The chain has TRBV19 and TRBJ2-3; 10 bases map to TRBD2. What was sequenced was PBMCs. CDR3 residues: CASNLAGVGDTQYF. The DNA for the CDR3 is TGTGCCAGTAACCTAGCGGGAGTGGGGGATACGCAGTATTTT.